Following are 24 T cell receptor beta chains from one sample sequenced in a study of human T cells and chemical hapten exposure. Each CDR3 protein gets one entry after TCRdb re-called the RACE reads with MiXCR. Among about 120,000 distinct CDR3 sequences listed, around 10% were seen once. The time point: patch test 1, 2 weeks after DPC sensitization. Treatment defined: therapeutic diphenylcyclopropenone sensitization with weekly scalp DPC. The input for sequencing was whole blood, taken in connection with sensitization to the hapten diphenylcyclopropenone (DPC). Source of these receptors: a woman in her forties or fifties with alopecia areata. Some clones in this sample may be carry-over from other donors' samples.

This clonotype came up a few times. V and J are TRBV6-6 and TRBJ1-1; D remains unclear. Trimming removed 2 bases from V and 3 bases from J, with 4 bases in between. The CDR3 totals 12 residues. Germline V gives CDR1 MNHNY, CDR2 SVGAGI (reference sequence). CDR3 bases: TGTGCCAGCAGTTACGGGTACACTGAAGCTTTCTTT. It yields the protein CASSYGYTEAFF.

This chain connects TRBV6-1 to TRBJ1-4, with 10 bases lining up with TRBD1. This CDR3 is built from 15 residues. Germline CDR1 reads MNHNS; CDR2 reads SASEGT. Unmatched junction bases numbered 4, after V lost 2 bases and J lost 7 bases. The DNA for the CDR3 is TGTGCCAGCAGTGAAATGGGGACAGGGGCTGAAAAACTGTTTTTT. This sequence encodes CASSEMGTGAEKLFF.

This clonotype has only a few counts. This chain connects TRBV20-1 to TRBJ2-7, with TRBD2 identical over 10 bases. CDR3 length: 14 amino acids. V gave up 5 bases and J gave up 4 bases; unmatched junction bases: 8. CDR1 is DFQATT, CDR2 SNEGSKA, per germline (reference sequence). The CDR3 nucleotides read TGCAGTGCTTCGGGACTAGCGCTTGATTACGAGCAGTACTTC. Encoded protein: CSASGLALDYEQYF.

This clonotype was counted at least ten times. The rearrangement links TRBV28 to TRBJ2-3, with TRBD2 as a possible D gene (6 bases). This CDR3 comprises 14 residues. Germline CDR1 and CDR2: MDHEN and SYDVKM. Deletions cut 7 bases from V and 5 bases from J, with 16 bases between. CDR3 residues: CASTPGTLRDTQYF. The CDR3 DNA follows: TGTGCCAGCACCCCAGGGACTCTTAGAGATACGCAGTATTTT.

The chain has TRBV7-2 and TRBJ1-6; D uncertain. The V end was cut by 1 base, the J end by 9 bases, with 7 bases between. CDR1 is SGHTA and CDR2 is FQGNSA in the germline V gene. This CDR3 region has 13 residues. This CDR3 reads CASSLELFSPLHF. CDR3 DNA sequence: TGTGCCAGCAGCTTAGAACTGTTTTCACCCCTCCACTTT.

This clonotype was seen repeatedly, ten times or more. The gene calls are TRBV7-9 and TRBJ1-1, with a possible D match to TRBD1 (5 bases). Trimming left V 10 bases short and J 4 bases short, with 19 bases between. The germline V gene encodes CDR1 SEHNR and CDR2 FQNEAQ (reference sequence). The CDR3 covers 14 residues. The CDR3 loop is CATDLGREITEAFF. CDR3 DNA sequence: TGTGCCACCGATCTAGGCAGGGAGATCACTGAAGCTTTCTTT.

The CDR3 sequence is CASTIPRDSRRYTF. DNA for the CDR3: TGTGCCAGCACCATACCTCGGGACAGTCGGCGCTACACCTTC. The chain carries TRBV28 and TRBJ1-2, with 7 bases matching TRBD1. The CDR3 covers 14 residues. Germline V gene lookup returns CDR1 MDHEN and CDR2 SYDVKM. V lost 7 bases and J lost 9; bases outside the gene matches: 14.

The chain employs TRBV28 and TRBJ2-7, with D unresolved. Trimming shortened V by 1 base and J by 3 bases, and 10 bases separated the two germline ends. The CDR3 length is 14 residues. The germline gives CDR1 MDHEN, CDR2 SYDVKM. The CDR3, as DNA: TGTGCCAGCAGTTTATTAGGACCGCTCTACGAGCAGTACTTC. Translating it yields CASSLLGPLYEQYF.

The chain is built from TRBV7-9 and TRBJ2-5; 8 bases map to TRBD2. Germline V gene lookup returns CDR1 SEHNR and CDR2 FQNEAQ (reference sequence). With V trimmed by 6 bases and J by 1 base, 4 bases remained unmatched. The CDR3 is 14 amino acids. The CDR3 sequence is CASSMTSVQETQYF. CDR3 nucleotide sequence: TGTGCCAGCAGTATGACTAGCGTCCAAGAGACCCAGTACTTC. The full variable domain, completed using reference TRBV7-9 and TRBJ2-5, is DTGVSQNPRHKITKRGQNVTFRCDPISEHNRLYWYRQTLGQGPEFLTYFQNEAQLEKSRLLSDRFSAERPKGSFSTLEIQRTEQGDSAMYLCASSMTSVQETQYFGPGTRLLVL.

This clonotype was detected ten times or more. The chain recombines TRBV2 with TRBJ2-2; D is possibly TRBD2 (6 bases). V gave up 2 bases and J gave up 6 bases, with 13 bases separating them. This CDR3 contains 15 residues. Germline-derived CDR1 and CDR2 are SNHLY and FYNNEI. The CDR3 DNA sequence: TGTGCCAGCAGTGAATGGGGAGGAATCGCCGGGGAGCTGTTTTTT. Its translation: CASSEWGGIAGELFF.

This chain connects TRBV20-1 to TRBJ1-1, with TRBD1 as a possible D gene (5 bases). The CDR3 contains 14 residues. The germline V gene has CDR1 DFQATT and CDR2 SNEGSKA (reference sequence). V was clipped by 5 bases and J by 4 bases, with 17 bases between them. CDR3 DNA: TGCAGTGCTCTCACCGGGACCGGGGGCACTGAAGCTTTCTTT. Protein: CSALTGTGGTEAFF.

The DNA for the CDR3 is TGTGCCAGCTCACCCAGGGAAACTGAAGCTTTCTTT. Its translation is CASSPRETEAFF. This chain links TRBV18 with TRBJ1-1, with D possibly being TRBD1 (5 bases). This CDR3 spans 12 amino acids. Germline CDR1 reads KGHSH; CDR2 reads LQKENI. V lost 3 bases and J 5 bases, leaving 7 bases between the germline ends.

This clonotype has more than one count but fewer than ten. The J gene is TRBJ2-1, the V gene TRBV7-9; no reliable D call. Germline assignment: CDR1 SEHNR and CDR2 FQNEAQ (reference sequence). Trimming stripped 7 bases from V and 6 bases from J, with 10 bases between. The CDR3 is 12 residues long. The CDR3 sequence is CASTHMGNEQFF. CDR3 bases: TGTGCCAGCACCCATATGGGCAATGAGCAGTTCTTC.

This clonotype was recorded at least ten times. The chain uses TRBV12-3 or TRBV12-4 and TRBJ1-3, with a possible D match to TRBD1 (5 bases). V lost 3 bases to trimming and J lost 2 bases, with 11 bases between them. This CDR3 has 15 amino acids. CDR3 protein: CASSFYRPTGNTIYF. The CDR3 DNA reads TGTGCCAGCAGTTTCTACAGGCCTACTGGAAACACCATATATTTT.

This clonotype was seen at least ten times. The rearrangement joins TRBV29-1 to TRBJ2-2; 9 bases line up with TRBD1. Trimming took 6 bases from V and 6 from J; bases not matched to a gene: 11. CDR1 SQVTM and CDR2 ANQGSEA come from the germline V gene. The CDR3 contains 15 residues. In nucleotides, the CDR3 is TGCAGCGTCAAATTTCCGGGACAGGGATCCGGGGAGCTGTTTTTT. Protein: CSVKFPGQGSGELFF.

This clonotype showed up many times. This chain joins TRBV6-5 and TRBJ1-1, with unresolved D. Trimming stripped 5 bases from V and 1 base from J, with 14 bases between. The CDR3 loop spans 15 amino acids. CDR1 is MNHEY and CDR2 is SVGAGI in the germline V gene. The CDR3 sequence: CASSGLWAGNTEAFF. The CDR3 DNA reads TGTGCCAGCAGTGGGCTGTGGGCAGGGAACACTGAAGCTTTCTTT.

At least ten counts were recorded for this clonotype. The gene calls are TRBV3-1 and TRBJ2-7, with 14 nucleotides matching TRBD2. The germline CDR1 and CDR2 sequences are LGHDT and YNNKEL (reference sequence). V was pared by 7 bases and J by 4 bases, with 6 bases of the junction left unmatched. The CDR3 loop spans 15 amino acids. This CDR3 is CASKKGLAGVYEQYF. The CDR3 nucleotides read TGTGCCAGCAAAAAGGGACTAGCGGGAGTATACGAGCAGTACTTC.

V is TRBV5-4 and J is TRBJ1-5, with a possible D match to TRBD1 (5 bases). Germline V lookup: CDR1 SGHNT, CDR2 YYREEE (reference sequence). The CDR3 consists of 12 residues. V lost 5 bases and J lost 6, with 9 bases in between. CDR3 nucleotides: TGTGCCAGCAGTTACGACAGTCAGCCCCAGCATTTT. Its protein is CASSYDSQPQHF.

This clonotype has only a few counts. The chain employs TRBV18 and TRBJ1-3, with TRBD1 identical over 7 bases. From germline, CDR1 is KGHSH and CDR2 LQKENI. This CDR3 contains 18 residues. V shed 4 bases, J shed 0 bases, and the junction held 12 bases outside the gene matches. The CDR3 reads CASSQTMPGQSSGNTIYF. CDR3 DNA sequence: TGTGCCAGCTCACAAACCATGCCGGGACAGAGCTCTGGAAACACCATATATTTT.

This sequence joins TRBV20-1 and TRBJ2-1; 7 bases are a match to TRBD1. The germline V gene has CDR1 DFQATT and CDR2 SNEGSKA (reference sequence). The CDR3 is 19 amino acids. V was pared by 1 base and J by 0 bases, with 15 bases of the junction left unmatched. The DNA for the CDR3 is TGCAGTGCTAGAGGAGAGGGGGCCCTAACTTCGCTCTCCTACAATGAGCAGTTCTTC. It codes for CSARGEGALTSLSYNEQFF.

The chain is built from TRBV27 and TRBJ2-1; TRBD2 matches at 9 bases. Per germline, CDR1 MNHEY and CDR2 SMNVEV (reference sequence). The J segment lost 7 bases and the V segment lost 2 bases, leaving 6 bases of the junction unmatched. This CDR3 contains 15 residues. Written as DNA, the CDR3 is TGTGCCAGCAGTTTACGAGCGGGAGGTCGGAATGAGCAGTTCTTC. This codes for CASSLRAGGRNEQFF.

The V call is TRBV7-8, the J call TRBJ1-1; D is perhaps TRBD1 (6 bases). V gave up 6 bases and J gave up 4 bases, with 12 bases separating them. Germline CDR1 and CDR2: SGHVS and FQNEAQ. The CDR3 is made up of 13 amino acids. The CDR3 is CASRLDSSTEAFF. CDR3 in DNA: TGTGCCAGCAGGCTGGACAGTTCCACTGAAGCTTTCTTT.

The rearrangement joins TRBV7-2 to TRBJ2-4; 7 bases are shared with TRBD1. V lost 8 bases and J lost 8; bases outside the gene matches: 9. Germline CDR1 and CDR2: SGHTA and FQGNSA. CDR3 length: 13 amino acids. The CDR3 nucleotides read TGTGCCAGCGGGGACAGAGGGGTGCACATTCAGTACTTC. Translated: CASGDRGVHIQYF.

This clonotype was observed at least ten times. The rearrangement uses TRBV14 and TRBJ1-3, with D tentatively TRBD1 (5 bases). The CDR3 is 16 residues long. Germline V lookup: CDR1 SGHDN, CDR2 FVKESK. Trimming took off 1 base at V and 0 bases at J, with 10 bases between the two ends. CDR3 DNA sequence: TGTGCCAGCAGCCAAGGACAGCCAATCTCTGGAAACACCATATATTTT. Translation gives CASSQGQPISGNTIYF.